A selection of T cell receptor beta chains follows, all from one sample in a study of early T cells in non-severe SARS-CoV-2 infection. In TCRdb, the 5' RACE reads were re-called with MiXCR into one record per CDR3 protein. The table records tens of thousands of distinct CDR3 sequences, 8.5% to 12% of them present only once. This sample comprised whole blood, obtained at baseline. The receptors stem from an adult who was a healthcare worker with PCR-confirmed SARS-CoV-2 infection or an uninfected control (not recorded which). The CDR3 runs from the conserved cysteine through the conserved F or W. Each record gives: J gene, clone size, V gene, D gene, CDR3 protein, CDR3 DNA. A D gene is named only where the DNA matches it firmly. The size field is filled for only some rows; it gives once, few, many or a size class.

>TRBJ1-3|few|TRBV5-1|.
CASSPGLSGNTIYF
TGCGCCAGCAGCCCGGGACTCTCTGGAAACACCATATATTTT
>TRBJ1-3|.|TRBV7-2|TRBD1
CASSPADRVSENTIYF
TGTGCCAGCAGCCCCGCCGACAGGGTTTCTGAAAACACCATATATTTT
>TRBJ2-5|few|TRBV10-3|.
CAISEEGTQYF
TGTGCCATCAGTGAGGAGGGGACCCAGTACTTC
>TRBJ2-3|.|TRBV11-3|.
CASSSTGNTDTQYF
TGTGCCAGCAGCAGCACAGGGAACACAGATACGCAGTATTTT
>TRBJ2-3|few|TRBV6-6|TRBD1
CASTLRTGGTDTQYF
TGTGCCAGCACCCTACGGACAGGGGGAACAGATACGCAGTATTTT
>TRBJ2-2|many|TRBV9|TRBD2
CASSVELAGNTGELFF
TGTGCCAGCAGCGTAGAACTAGCGGGAAACACCGGGGAGCTGTTTTTT
>TRBJ2-5|many|TRBV2|.
CASSEAPRPAGETQYF
TGTGCCAGCAGTGAAGCGCCACGCCCGGCGGGGGAGACCCAGTACTTC
>TRBJ2-5|few|TRBV29-1|.
CSVAGRGGETQYF
TGCAGCGTTGCCGGCAGGGGAGGAGAGACCCAGTACTTC
>TRBJ2-1|few|TRBV6-1|.
CASSAGSTYNEQFF
TGTGCCAGCAGTGCCGGGTCTACCTACAATGAGCAGTTCTTC
>TRBJ1-1|few|TRBV29-1|.
CSFPRGDATEAFF
TGCAGCTTTCCTCGGGGGGACGCGACTGAAGCTTTCTTT
>TRBJ2-5|many|TRBV28|TRBD2
CASSSHPGTSDQETQYF
TGTGCCAGCAGTTCTCACCCCGGGACTAGCGACCAAGAGACCCAGTACTTC
>TRBJ2-4|.|TRBV9|.
CASSVDLAKNIQYF
TGTGCCAGCAGCGTAGACCTAGCCAAAAACATTCAGTACTTC
>TRBJ2-5|many|TRBV20-1|TRBD1
CSALPPQGDGETQYF
TGCAGTGCTCTTCCACCCCAGGGGGACGGGGAGACCCAGTACTTC
>TRBJ2-5|many|TRBV7-3|.
CASRKETQYF
TGTGCCAGCAGGAAAGAGACCCAGTACTTC
>TRBJ2-3|.|TRBV11-2|TRBD2
CASRLAGEVNTQYF
TGTGCCAGCAGACTAGCGGGAGAGGTGAATACGCAGTATTTT
>TRBJ2-1|many|TRBV20-1|.
CSAETGLVLYNEQFF
TGCAGTGCTGAAACCGGACTGGTACTATACAATGAGCAGTTCTTC
>TRBJ2-1|few|TRBV6-5|.
CASSYSTRNNEQFF
TGTGCCAGCAGTTACTCGACTCGCAACAATGAGCAGTTCTTC
>TRBJ1-1|few|TRBV3-1|.
CASSFSAGATEAFF
TGTGCCAGCAGCTTTTCCGCGGGGGCCACTGAAGCTTTCTTT
>TRBJ2-7|few|TRBV5-4|TRBD2
CASREGLADSYEQYF
TGTGCCAGCAGAGAAGGACTAGCGGACTCCTACGAGCAGTACTTC
>TRBJ1-5|few|TRBV27|.
CASSLSGGANQPQHF
TGTGCCAGCAGTTTATCCGGGGGGGCCAATCAGCCCCAGCATTTT
>TRBJ1-6|.|TRBV30|.
CAWSVQTSVGSPLHF
TGTGCCTGGAGTGTCCAGACCTCCGTGGGTTCACCCCTCCACTTT
>TRBJ2-3|few|TRBV24-1|TRBD2
CATNLAGLTDTQYF
TGTGCCACCAACTTAGCGGGACTGACAGATACGCAGTATTTT
>TRBJ2-5|.|TRBV5-1|TRBD1
CASSLAQGARNQETQYF
TGCGCCAGCAGCTTGGCACAGGGGGCCCGAAACCAAGAGACCCAGTACTTC
>TRBJ2-5|few|TRBV14|.
CASSGRIQETQYF
TGTGCCAGCAGCGGGCGCATCCAAGAGACCCAGTACTTC
>TRBJ2-5|.|TRBV18|.
CASSLQQQETQYF
TGTGCCAGCTCACTCCAGCAACAAGAGACCCAGTACTTC
>TRBJ1-5|few|TRBV6-4|TRBD1
CASSEGTGKQPQHF
TGTGCCAGCAGTGAAGGGACAGGGAAGCAGCCCCAGCATTTT
>TRBJ2-5|few|TRBV19|.
CASRGLPETQYF
TGTGCCAGTAGGGGACTCCCGGAGACCCAGTACTTC
>TRBJ1-2|.|TRBV5-6|.
CASSFVSQAYGYTF
TGTGCCAGCAGCTTTGTGAGCCAGGCCTATGGCTACACCTTC
>TRBJ1-5|.|TRBV20-1|TRBD1
CSASRGPSNQPQHF
TGCAGTGCTTCCAGGGGGCCGAGCAATCAGCCCCAGCATTTT
>TRBJ1-1|many|TRBV6-6|TRBD1
CASSRDRAFDGNTEAFF
TGTGCCAGCAGCCGGGACAGGGCTTTCGATGGGAACACTGAAGCTTTCTTT
>TRBJ1-1|.|TRBV27|.
CASSLGQYTEAFF
TGTGCCAGCAGTTTAGGGCAGTACACTGAAGCTTTCTTT
>TRBJ2-1|.|TRBV4-2|.
CASSQDRAPYNEQFF
TGTGCCAGCAGCCAAGACAGGGCACCCTACAATGAGCAGTTCTTC
>TRBJ2-7|few|TRBV20-1|.
CSARGGMYEQYF
TGCAGTGCTAGAGGGGGGATGTACGAGCAGTACTTC
>TRBJ1-2|many|TRBV12-3/TRBV12-4|.
CASSFGQQGVGYTF
TGTGCCAGCAGTTTTGGACAACAAGGTGTCGGCTACACCTTC
>TRBJ1-6|.|TRBV6-5|.
CASSYFGSPLHF
TGTGCCAGCAGTTACTTTGGATCACCCCTCCACTTT
>TRBJ2-7|.|TRBV3-1|.
CASSQGLTIYEQYF
TGTGCCAGCAGCCAAGGCCTGACAATCTACGAGCAGTACTTC
>TRBJ2-3|few|TRBV12-3/TRBV12-4|TRBD2
CASSLLTSGRVTDTQYF
TGTGCCAGCAGTTTACTCACTAGCGGGAGGGTCACAGATACGCAGTATTTT
>TRBJ2-1|.|TRBV28|TRBD1
CASSSRQGAYNEQFF
TGTGCCAGCAGTAGCCGACAGGGCGCCTACAATGAGCAGTTCTTC
>TRBJ2-7|many|TRBV27|TRBD2
CASRPRLAGSSYEQYF
TGTGCCAGCAGACCACGACTAGCGGGGTCCTCCTACGAGCAGTACTTC
>TRBJ2-2|few|TRBV20-1|.
CSARDRLGRLNTGELFF
TGCAGTGCTAGAGATCGTCTTGGGCGGTTGAACACCGGGGAGCTGTTTTTT
>TRBJ2-1|.|TRBV6-5|TRBD2
CASTPLRGTEYNEQFF
TGTGCCAGCACTCCCCTGCGGGGGACCGAGTACAATGAGCAGTTCTTC
>TRBJ1-6|few|TRBV19|.
CASTGGAMALHF
TGTGCCAGTACCGGCGGGGCGATGGCCCTCCACTTT
>TRBJ2-5|.|TRBV27|TRBD1
CASKLRGIARETQYF
TGTGCCAGCAAGCTCAGGGGGATTGCGCGAGAGACCCAGTACTTC
>TRBJ2-1|few|TRBV6-1|.
CASSVDAPANEQFF
TGTGCCAGCAGTGTCGACGCCCCTGCCAATGAGCAGTTCTTC
>TRBJ2-7|.|TRBV6-1|TRBD1
CASILGQGGPEQYEQYF
TGTGCCAGCATCCTTGGACAGGGAGGCCCCGAACAATACGAGCAGTACTTC
>TRBJ1-1|few|TRBV29-1|.
CSVVGDLEAFF
TGCAGCGTTGTTGGGGACCTTGAAGCTTTCTTT
>TRBJ1-4|few|TRBV28|.
CASSSPTVVEKLFF
TGTGCCAGCAGTTCCCCGACTGTGGTGGAAAAACTGTTTTTT
>TRBJ2-1|few|TRBV7-2|TRBD2
CASSLGPSGSYNEQFF
TGTGCCAGCAGCTTAGGGCCTAGCGGATCTTACAATGAGCAGTTCTTC
>TRBJ2-3|many|TRBV5-4|TRBD1
CASSITGQGTDTQYF
TGTGCCAGCAGCATAACCGGACAGGGGACAGATACGCAGTATTTT
>TRBJ2-7|few|TRBV9|.
CASSVGSTSYEQYF
TGTGCCAGCAGCGTAGGGAGCACCAGCTACGAGCAGTACTTC
>TRBJ2-1|few|TRBV7-6|.
CASSFGRQAPEGEQFF
TGTGCCAGCAGCTTTGGCCGTCAGGCTCCCGAGGGTGAGCAGTTCTTC
>TRBJ2-1|many|TRBV5-4|.
CASSPEWKNEQFF
TGTGCCAGCAGCCCCGAGTGGAAGAATGAGCAGTTCTTC
>TRBJ1-1|few|TRBV27|.
CASSLEVGTEAFF
TGTGCCAGCAGTTTAGAAGTTGGTACTGAAGCTTTCTTT
>TRBJ2-4|many|TRBV20-1|.
CSAPSTGSLGLAKNIQYF
TGCAGTGCCCCTTCGACAGGGTCCCTGGGACTAGCCAAAAACATTCAGTACTTC
>TRBJ2-3|few|TRBV28|.
CASSLWGTQYF
TGTGCCAGCAGTTTGTGGGGTACGCAGTATTTT
>TRBJ2-5|.|TRBV20-1|.
CSAAPQETQYF
TGCAGTGCTGCTCCTCAAGAGACCCAGTACTTC
>TRBJ1-6|.|TRBV5-1|.
CASSRDGHNSPLHF
TGCGCCAGCAGCCGGGACGGCCATAATTCACCCCTCCACTTT
>TRBJ2-2|once|TRBV12-3/TRBV12-4|TRBD2
CASSRTSGRDTGELFF
TGTGCCAGCAGCCGGACTAGCGGGAGAGACACCGGGGAGCTGTTTTTT